The present T cell receptor beta chain was sequenced within a study of T cells after yellow fever vaccination. TCRdb independently ran MiXCR on the 5' RACE reads; one entry per CDR3 protein. The data show 300,000 to 450,000 distinct CDR3 sequences, with about 6.2% seen just once and over 12% held by the top ten. Germline trimming cut 0 bases from V and 9 bases from J; bases unmatched to any gene: 11. From germline, CDR1 is LGHNA and CDR2 YSLEER. The CDR3 totals 18 residues. This clonotype was picked up a small number of times. The origin of this receptor is a man under 40 who received the YFV17D yellow fever vaccine. This sequence joins TRBV4-3 and TRBJ2-2; 12 bases align to TRBD2. The sample in question was PBMCs, obtained 5 days after the yellow fever booster vaccination. CDR3 DNA: TGCGCCAGCAGCCAAGATGGGCTAGCGGGAGGGCTGGGTCGGGAGCTGTTTTTT. Translated, it gives CASSQDGLAGGLGRELFF.